These 26 T cell receptor beta chains originate from one sample sequenced in a study of shared clonotypes between healthy human individuals. Clones were read by immunoSEQ multiplex PCR, and TCRdb kept only the in-frame ones, dropping some. The sample lists about 820,000 clones, 85% to 95% occurring once. Terminally differentiated effector memory CD45RA+ cells were excluded by CCR7 positive selection of CD45RO-negative cells. The sequenced sample consisted of naive CD8+ T cells sorted from blood. The receptors stem from a man aged 25-45 years in good health.

The chain links TRBV4-1 to TRBJ2-7; TRBD2 matches 9 bases. The CDR3 spans 15 residues. After removal of 5 bases from V and 0 bases from J, the junction contained 5 bases not matched to a gene. Germline V gives CDR1 MGHRA, CDR2 YSYEKL. The DNA for the CDR3 is TGCGCCAGCAGCATCCAGACTAGCGGCTCCTACGAGCAGTACTTC. Encoded protein: CASSIQTSGSYEQYF.

The chain employs TRBV19 and TRBJ2-2; D ambiguous. The CDR3 is 12 residues long. CDR1 and CDR2 (germline): LNHDA, SQIVND (reference sequence). V was clipped by 3 bases and J by 10 bases, with 9 bases between them. The CDR3 region is CASSIVVEELFF. As DNA, the CDR3 is TGTGCCAGTAGTATTGTGGTTGAGGAGCTGTTTTTT.

This clone was observed a single time. V usage is TRBV21-1 and J usage is TRBJ2-2; the DNA was not used to check the table's D call, TRBD2. TRBV21-1 is designated a pseudogene. The CDR3 extends over 14 amino acids. CDR3 sequence: CASPHGRASGELFF. CDR3 coding DNA: TGTGCCAGCCCCCACGGGCGGGCGTCTGGGGAGCTGTTTTTT.

This clone was seen once. The gene calls are TRBV7-9 and TRBJ2-1; 12 bases match TRBD2. The CDR3 runs to 16 residues. Trimming at V came to 5 bases and at J to 4 bases, leaving 6 bases not matched to a gene. In germline, CDR1 is SEHNR, CDR2 FQNEAQ (reference sequence). Written as DNA, the CDR3 is TGTGCCAGCAGCGCCGGACTAGCGGGAAGATACAATGAGCAGTTCTTC. It codes for CASSAGLAGRYNEQFF.

The V and J genes are TRBV10-3 and TRBJ1-3, with D hard to call. The V and J ends lost 7 bases and 2 bases respectively, with 9 bases between them. Germline CDR1 reads ENHRY; CDR2 reads SYGVKD. The CDR3 runs 13 residues. The DNA of the CDR3 is TGTGCCATCACGGGTTCTCCTGGAAACACCATATATTTT. Translation gives CAITGSPGNTIYF.

The chain employs TRBV28 and TRBJ1-1; unclear D gene. Germline assignment: CDR1 MDHEN and CDR2 SYDVKM. V was shortened by 1 base and J by 3 bases, with 15 bases between the two germline ends. This CDR3 is built from 16 residues. CDR3 coding DNA: TGTGCCAGCAGTTTATTCGTACTAGGCTTTGACACTGAAGCTTTCTTT. As protein: CASSLFVLGFDTEAFF.

The chain combines TRBV7-8 with TRBJ2-1, with TRBD2 matching 7 bases. Germline V gives CDR1 SGHVS, CDR2 FQNEAQ. V trimming: 2 bases; J trimming: 4 bases; junction bases outside the gene matches: 11. The CDR3 is 17 amino acids. The CDR3 here is CASSLLGAGVVYNEQFF. CDR3 bases: TGTGCCAGCAGCTTACTTGGTGCGGGAGTTGTTTACAATGAGCAGTTCTTC. Variable domain in full (rest from reference TRBV7-8 and TRBJ2-1): GAGVSQSPRYKVAKRGQDVALRCDPISGHVSLFWYQQALGQGPEFLTYFQNEAQLDKSGLPSDRFFAERPEGSVSTLKIQRTQQEDSAVYLCASSLLGAGVVYNEQFFGPGTRLTVL.

This sequence joins TRBV27 and TRBJ2-1; D gene unclear. Looked up from germline, CDR1 is MNHEY and CDR2 is SMNVEV (reference sequence). Trimming shortened V by 4 bases and J by 10 bases, and 14 bases separated the two germline ends. The CDR3 totals 13 residues. Here the CDR3 reads CASSYRLPREQFF. CDR3 coding DNA: TGTGCCAGCAGTTATAGGCTACCGAGGGAGCAGTTCTTC.

The rearrangement links TRBV27 to TRBJ2-7; D might be TRBD1 (6 bases). The CDR3 totals 15 residues. CDR1 is MNHEY, CDR2 SMNVEV, per germline (reference sequence). Trimming removed 7 bases at V and 3 bases at J, with 19 bases between. This CDR3 reads CASKLTGDNFYEQYF. The CDR3 coding sequence is TGTGCCAGCAAACTGACAGGCGATAACTTCTACGAGCAGTACTTC.

The table lists this clone with a count of one. CDR3 bases: TGCAGCGTTGTGGGGACAGGGTCGGGTGAGCAGTACTTC. Residues: CSVVGTGSGEQYF. This chain links TRBV29-1 with TRBJ2-5; 9 bases line up with TRBD1. Germline trimming cut 4 bases from V and 11 bases from J; bases unmatched to any gene: 11. The CDR3 is 13 amino acids. CDR1 and CDR2 from the germline V gene are SQVTM and ANQGSEA.

This clone was detected once. The J gene is TRBJ1-5, the V gene TRBV2; D is perhaps TRBD1 (5 bases). Germline V gene sequence: CDR1 SNHLY, CDR2 FYNNEI. The CDR3 contains 16 residues. Trimming shortened V by 3 bases and J by 6 bases, and 18 bases separated the two germline ends. CDR3 DNA: TGTGCCAGCAGTGAGGGTACGGGACTGGGTTTTCAGCCCCAGCATTTT. This translates into CASSEGTGLGFQPQHF.

The rearrangement joins TRBV4-1 to TRBJ2-2, with 7 positions matching TRBD2. Germline-derived CDR1 and CDR2 are MGHRA and YSYEKL. Trimming cost V 2 bases and J 0 bases; bases outside gene matches: 3. The CDR3 loop spans 16 amino acids. In nucleotides, the CDR3 is TGCGCCAGCAGCCAATTAGGGACTACGAACACCGGGGAGCTGTTTTTT. As protein: CASSQLGTTNTGELFF.

The chain has TRBV16 and TRBJ1-4; D is undetermined. CDR3 length equals 17 residues. Trimming left V 0 bases short and J 0 bases short, with 11 bases between. From germline, CDR1 is KGHSY and CDR2 FQNENV. Here the CDR3 DNA reads TGTGCCAGCAGCCAATCGAGTGCGGGCGCAACTAATGAAAAACTGTTTTTT. This gives the protein CASSQSSAGATNEKLFF.

The chain carries TRBV6-5 and TRBJ1-2, with D perhaps matching TRBD1 (5 bases). Germline V gene data show CDR1 as MNHEY and CDR2 as SVGAGI. Trimming took off 6 bases at V and 2 bases at J, with 10 bases between the two ends. The CDR3 extends over 13 amino acids. The CDR3 protein is CASSQRGNYGYTF. The CDR3 DNA reads as TGTGCCAGCAGCCAACGGGGGAACTATGGCTACACCTTC.

The sample holds one count of this clone. The CDR3 coding sequence is TGTGCCAGCAGCAAAGCGCTCCCAGGGCCATTAGGAGATACGCAGTATTTT. It codes for CASSKALPGPLGDTQYF. The chain is built from TRBV21-1 and TRBJ2-3; TRBD1, the table's D call, lacks a check against the DNA. TRBV21-1 is listed as a pseudogene. The CDR3 loop spans 17 amino acids.

The chain joins TRBV29-1 to TRBJ1-2; TRBD1 agrees at 11 bases. CDR1 is SQVTM, CDR2 ANQGSEA, per germline. J gave up 4 bases and V 6 bases, and 1 base lay outside the gene matches. This CDR3 is built from 12 residues. The CDR3 loop is CSVGTGGYGYTF. CDR3 DNA sequence: TGCAGCGTCGGGACAGGGGGCTATGGCTACACCTTC.

The gene calls are TRBV4-1 and TRBJ1-2, with D perhaps matching TRBD1 (6 bases). The CDR3 consists of 15 residues. CDR1 is MGHRA, CDR2 YSYEKL, per germline. V lost 0 bases, J lost 4 bases, and 12 bases lay in between. The CDR3 DNA reads as TGCGCCAGCAGCCAAGACCGGGACATATCCTATGGCTACACCTTC. Translation gives CASSQDRDISYGYTF.

This clone was detected only once. The chain uses TRBV7-9 and TRBJ2-7; a possible D gene is TRBD1 (6 bases). The CDR3 covers 16 residues. V was pared by 1 base and J by 0 bases, with 13 bases between. Looked up from germline, CDR1 is SEHNR and CDR2 is FQNEAQ (reference sequence). In DNA, the CDR3 is TGTGCCAGCAGCTTAGGTCTGGGGGCCCTCTCCTACGAGCAGTACTTC. Protein sequence: CASSLGLGALSYEQYF.

This chain joins TRBV11-2 and TRBJ2-7; unclear D gene. The germline V gene encodes CDR1 SGHAT and CDR2 FQNNGV. The CDR3 totals 15 residues. V was cut by 0 bases and J by 0 bases, with 9 bases left in between. The CDR3 DNA reads TGTGCCAGCAGCTTAGATTGGAAGAGCTCCTACGAGCAGTACTTC. Translation gives CASSLDWKSSYEQYF.

In its sample, this clone was seen once. The chain links TRBV27 to TRBJ2-5; TRBD1 aligns across 9 bases. The germline V gene has CDR1 MNHEY and CDR2 SMNVEV (reference sequence). CDR3 length: 14 residues. J was trimmed by 4 bases and V by 5 bases; bases with no gene match: 5. CDR3 loop: CASSPGTGSETQYF. CDR3 sequence (DNA): TGTGCCAGCAGTCCCGGGACAGGGTCAGAGACCCAGTACTTC.

The V gene is TRBV6-5, the J gene TRBJ1-2; D gene uncertain. The CDR3 is made up of 13 amino acids. Trimming pared 6 bases from V and 0 bases from J, leaving 8 bases between. In germline, CDR1 is MNHEY, CDR2 SVGAGI. The chain's CDR3 is CASRLGANYGYTF. In DNA, the CDR3 is TGTGCCAGCAGACTCGGAGCTAACTATGGCTACACCTTC.

The chain combines TRBV21-1 with TRBJ2-5; the table's D call, TRBD2, was not checked against the DNA. TRBV21-1 is a pseudogene locus. This CDR3 comprises 14 residues. CDR3 nucleotide sequence: TGTGCCAGCAGCAAAAGGAGGAAGAAAGAGACCCAGTACTTC. This codes for CASSKRRKKETQYF.

The chain uses TRBV9 and TRBJ1-1; TRBD1 matches at 11 bases. Losses at the gene ends were 3 bases for V and 4 bases for J; bases not matched to a gene: 8. Germline values: CDR1 SGDLS, CDR2 YYNGEE. The CDR3 runs to 16 residues. The CDR3 DNA is TGTGCCAGCAGCGCTCCAGCGGGACAGGGGGGCACTGAAGCTTTCTTT. Protein product: CASSAPAGQGGTEAFF.

The V and J genes are TRBV27 and TRBJ1-2; D gene unclear. Germline CDR1 reads MNHEY; CDR2 reads SMNVEV (reference sequence). Trimming shortened V by 9 bases and J by 4 bases, and 15 bases separated the two germline ends. CDR3 length: 13 amino acids. CDR3 DNA: TGTGCCAGTCAATCTTTCGAGGGCTATGGCTACACCTTC. Residues: CASQSFEGYGYTF.

This chain joins TRBV7-2 and TRBJ1-1; TRBD1 matches 9 bases. The ends lost 4 bases at V and 6 bases at J; junction bases unmatched: 9. CDR1 is SGHTA, CDR2 FQGNSA, per germline. CDR3 length equals 15 residues. The CDR3 reads CASSYPGQGFPEAFF. In DNA, the CDR3 is TGTGCCAGCAGCTACCCGGGACAGGGTTTCCCTGAAGCTTTCTTT.

This clone was seen only once. The chain combines TRBV5-6 with TRBJ2-7; 9 bases fit TRBD1. V was clipped by 2 bases and J by 3 bases; unmatched bases: 3. Germline V gene sequence: CDR1 SGHDT, CDR2 YYEEEE. The CDR3 length is 14 residues. In DNA form, the CDR3 reads TGTGCCAGCAGCTTCCCGGGACAGGGCTACGAGCAGTACTTC. Translated: CASSFPGQGYEQYF.